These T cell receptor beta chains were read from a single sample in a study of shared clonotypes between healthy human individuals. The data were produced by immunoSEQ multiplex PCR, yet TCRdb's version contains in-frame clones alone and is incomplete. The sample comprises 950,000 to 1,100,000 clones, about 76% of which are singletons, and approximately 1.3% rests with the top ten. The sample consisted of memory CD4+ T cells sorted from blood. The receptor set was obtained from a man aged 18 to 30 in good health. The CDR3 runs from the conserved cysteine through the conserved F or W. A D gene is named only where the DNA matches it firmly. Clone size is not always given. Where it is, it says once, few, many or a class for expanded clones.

TGTGCCAGTAGACGGGATATAGCGGGAGCGGGTGAGCAGTACTTC	CASRRDIAGAGEQYF	TRBD2	TRBV19	few	TRBJ2-7
TGTGCCAGCAGCCCAAGAAGGCGGGGTCTCACAGATACGCAGTATTTT	CASSPRRRGLTDTQYF	-	TRBV7-2	once	TRBJ2-3
TGTGCCTGGAGTGACTTTAATTCACCCCTCCACTTT	CAWSDFNSPLHF	-	TRBV30	once	TRBJ1-6
TGCGCCAGCAGCCACCCGGGACAGGGGGCCTTAGCTTTCTTT	CASSHPGQGALAFF	TRBD1	TRBV4-1	-	TRBJ1-1
TGCGCCAGCAGCCCAAGAGCCCTCGATCAGCCCCAGCATTTT	CASSPRALDQPQHF	-	TRBV4-1	-	TRBJ1-5
TGTGCCTGGAGACTAAACAGTTACACCGGGGAGCTGTTTTTT	CAWRLNSYTGELFF	-	TRBV30	-	TRBJ2-2
TGTGCCAGCTTTTATAGGGGTACTGAAGCTTTCTTT	CASFYRGTEAFF	-	TRBV6-5	-	TRBJ1-1
TGTGCCAGCAGGGGGTTTGCGGAGACCCAGTACTTC	CASRGFAETQYF	-	TRBV6-1	-	TRBJ2-5
TGTGCCAGCAGCTTGGAAAACAGGGTCTATGGCTACACCTTC	CASSLENRVYGYTF	-	TRBV5-4	-	TRBJ1-2
TGCGCCAGCAGCCAAGTTGGGCTGGGGGTCTACGAGCAGTACTTC	CASSQVGLGVYEQYF	-	TRBV4-1	many	TRBJ2-7
TGTGCCAGCAGCGTTGAGACTAGCGGGGGGGCGAGGATTACGCAGTATTTT	CASSVETSGGARITQYF	TRBD2	TRBV9	-	TRBJ2-3
TGTGCCACCCGACAGGGTTTCAATCAGCCCCAGCATTTT	CATRQGFNQPQHF	TRBD1	TRBV10-3	-	TRBJ1-5
TGCGCCAGCAGCACCGACGTAGCGGGGGTTTACAATGAGCAGTTCTTC	CASSTDVAGVYNEQFF	TRBD2	TRBV5-1	-	TRBJ2-1
TGTGCCAGCAGCGTAGATCAAGGGTTAAGCGAGCAGTACTTC	CASSVDQGLSEQYF	-	TRBV9	-	TRBJ2-7
TGTGCCAGCAGCTCACGACAGGGGGGCGGGCAGTACTTC	CASSSRQGGGQYF	TRBD1	TRBV5-4	-	TRBJ2-7
TGTGCCAGCAGCCAAGATCGGTCGGCTTACTACGAGCAGTACTTC	CASSQDRSAYYEQYF	-	TRBV14	-	TRBJ2-7
TGTGCCAGCAGCTTAGGCCAGGGAAAAGATACGCAGTATTTT	CASSLGQGKDTQYF	-	TRBV7-2	-	TRBJ2-3
TGTGCCAGCACCTCCACGAGGGGCTCTGGGAACTCCTACGAGCAGTACTTC	CASTSTRGSGNSYEQYF	-	TRBV28	-	TRBJ2-7
TGTGCCAGCAGTGATGGGGGGCGAGGGACCCAGTACTTC	CASSDGGRGTQYF	-	TRBV2	-	TRBJ2-5
TGTGCCAGCAGCCAAACTGGCCCCCTCAATCCCCCCTACGAGCAGTACTTC	CASSQTGPLNPPYEQYF	-	TRBV28	-	TRBJ2-7
TGTGCTAGTGGTTTGTCCCGGGAGCAGCCCCAGCATTTT	CASGLSREQPQHF	-	TRBV12-5	-	TRBJ1-5
TGTGCCAGCAGTTCTGTAGCGGGGGGGTCAAATGAGCAGTTCTTC	CASSSVAGGSNEQFF	TRBD2	TRBV6-5	-	TRBJ2-1
TGTGCCAGCAGCGGTGACTTCTCTGGAAACACCATATATTTT	CASSGDFSGNTIYF	-	TRBV9	-	TRBJ1-3
TGCAGCGCCCTAGGAGGGGAAAAGCAGTACTTC	CSALGGEKQYF	-	TRBV29-1	-	TRBJ2-7
TGCGCCAGCAGCTTGGATCGTGGGGGGAATACGCAGTATTTT	CASSLDRGGNTQYF	-	TRBV5-1	-	TRBJ2-3
TGTGCCAGCAGCTTAATGAGAGGGGTTTATGGCTACACCTTC	CASSLMRGVYGYTF	-	TRBV7-2	-	TRBJ1-2
TGTGCCAGCAGTTACTCCTTATATGACAGCGGGAAGACCCAGTACTTC	CASSYSLYDSGKTQYF	TRBD2	TRBV6-5	-	TRBJ2-5
TGCAGCGTTGAAGACCCCCTAGCGGGGCCCTACGAGCAGTACTTC	CSVEDPLAGPYEQYF	TRBD2	TRBV29-1	-	TRBJ2-7
TGCGCCAGCAGTGGAGGACTCTCCTACAATGAGCAGTTCTTC	CASSGGLSYNEQFF	-	TRBV10-1	-	TRBJ2-1
TGTGCCAGCAGCTTGGACACCGGGACAGCCTACGAGCAGTACTTC	CASSLDTGTAYEQYF	TRBD1	TRBV7-2	-	TRBJ2-7
TGTGCCATCAGTGAGTCCGGAATCTCTGGAAACACCATATATTTT	CAISESGISGNTIYF	-	TRBV10-3	-	TRBJ1-3
TGTGCCAGCAGTTATTCTAATCGGCGGGGTGAAAAACTGTTTTTT	CASSYSNRRGEKLFF	-	TRBV6-5	-	TRBJ1-4
TGTGCCAGCAGCGCCCAAAGTTACGAGCAGTACTTC	CASSAQSYEQYF	-	TRBV11-1	-	TRBJ2-7
TGTGCCTGGGGCCCAGTGTACCAAGAGACCCAGTACTTC	CAWGPVYQETQYF	-	TRBV30	many	TRBJ2-5
TGTGCCAGCAGTTCCATTTGGGACAGGGAATCGGGTGAAAAACTGTTTTTT	CASSSIWDRESGEKLFF	TRBD1	TRBV28	few	TRBJ1-4
TGCGCCAGCAACCCGGACAGGGAGGGAGGAGAACTGTTTTTT	CASNPDREGGELFF	TRBD1	TRBV5-1	many	TRBJ1-4
TGTGCCAGCAGCTCCTCAGGGGTCCCAGAGAAGGAAAAACTGTTTTTT	CASSSSGVPEKEKLFF	-	TRBV5-8	-	TRBJ1-4
TGTGCCAGCAGCTTACCTTATTGGAGGGACGAGCAGTACTTC	CASSLPYWRDEQYF	-	TRBV7-2	once	TRBJ2-7
TGTGCCAGCAGCCCCCCCGGGGGGGAAAACACTGAAGCTTTCTTT	CASSPPGGENTEAFF	-	TRBV6-6	-	TRBJ1-1
TGTGCCAGCAGTTTTCAGCTGAGGGAAGCTTTCTTT	CASSFQLREAFF	-	TRBV28	few	TRBJ1-1
TGTGCCTGGAGTATTGGACTAGCGGGAAATAATGAGCAGTTCTTC	CAWSIGLAGNNEQFF	TRBD2	TRBV30	-	TRBJ2-1
TGTGCCAGCCCCGCCCTCCCTTCCTATGGCTACACCTTC	CASPALPSYGYTF	-	TRBV7-8	-	TRBJ1-2
TGCGCCAGCAGCTGGACCTTACAAGAGACCCAGTACTTC	CASSWTLQETQYF	-	TRBV5-1	-	TRBJ2-5
TGCGCCAGCAGCTTGCGAGGACAGGAGTCCTACGAGCAGTACTTC	CASSLRGQESYEQYF	TRBD1	TRBV5-1	-	TRBJ2-7
TGTGCCAGCAGCTTAGCGGGGACAGATCCCTACGAGCAGTACTTC	CASSLAGTDPYEQYF	TRBD1	TRBV7-9	-	TRBJ2-7
TGTGCCAGCAGCGCGGGACAGATTAATCAGCCCCAGCATTTT	CASSAGQINQPQHF	TRBD1	TRBV5-8	few	TRBJ1-5
TGTGCCAGCAGCTCAGGGAATGAGCAGTTCTTC	CASSSGNEQFF	-	TRBV11-3	-	TRBJ2-1
TGTGCCAGTAGTAGTTCCGGGACTATTCTCACCGGGGAGCTGTTTTTT	CASSSSGTILTGELFF	TRBD2	TRBV19	-	TRBJ2-2
TGTGCCAGCAGTGAAGGGTTCAATCAGCCCCAGCATTTT	CASSEGFNQPQHF	-	TRBV6-1	-	TRBJ1-5
TGCGCCAGCAGCTCCACCGGGACAGGGGCCTATGGCTACACCTTC	CASSSTGTGAYGYTF	TRBD1	TRBV5-1	once	TRBJ1-2
TGTGCCAGCACCCTTACTAGGGGGGGGCAAGAGACCCAGTACTTC	CASTLTRGGQETQYF	-	TRBV6-6	once	TRBJ2-5
TGTGCCAGCAGTTCATGGGTCGATGAGCAGTTCTTC	CASSSWVDEQFF	-	TRBV28	-	TRBJ2-1
TGCGCCAGCAGCCCGGACAGCCACCAAGAGACCCAGTACTTC	CASSPDSHQETQYF	-	TRBV5-1	-	TRBJ2-5
TGCGCCAGCAGCCTCGGACTAGCGGGGGCGGGGGAGACCCAGTACTTC	CASSLGLAGAGETQYF	TRBD2	TRBV5-1	-	TRBJ2-5
TGCGCCAGCAGCCAAGAGTACTCTGGGGCCAACGTCCTGACTTTC	CASSQEYSGANVLTF	-	TRBV4-3	few	TRBJ2-6
TGCGCCAGCAGCCAAGATAATCAGGGGGTGTGGAACAATGAGCAGTTCTTC	CASSQDNQGVWNNEQFF	TRBD1	TRBV4-3	-	TRBJ2-1
TGTGCCAGCAGCCCCGGACCGACGGTGAACACTGAAGCTTTCTTT	CASSPGPTVNTEAFF	-	TRBV14	-	TRBJ1-1
TGTGCCAGTTCGAAGGGGGCGAATCTCGGGACTGAAGCTTTCTTT	CASSKGANLGTEAFF	TRBD1	TRBV27	once	TRBJ1-1